One sample yielded the 20 T cell receptor beta chains listed below, sequenced in a study of shared clonotypes between healthy human individuals. The data were produced by immunoSEQ multiplex PCR, yet TCRdb's version contains in-frame clones alone and is incomplete. This sample has about 1 million clones, with 75% to 85% found just once. Sequenced: memory CD4+ T cells from PBMCs. As to subset: CD45RA-negative fraction. The receptors were gathered from a man between 18 and 35 years old in good health. Some clones in this sample may be carry-over from other donors' samples.

V and J are TRBV2 and TRBJ2-7, with 8 nucleotides matching TRBD1. The germline CDR1 and CDR2 sequences are SNHLY and FYNNEI. The CDR3 has 13 residues. Trimming cost V 7 bases and J 3 bases; bases outside gene matches: 5. CDR3 DNA sequence: TGTGCCAGCACCCTCGGGACAGGCTACGAGCAGTACTTC. Residues: CASTLGTGYEQYF.

The CDR3 loop reads CASSYSFGTAEETQYF. The CDR3 DNA reads as TGTGCCAGCAGTTACTCTTTCGGGACAGCCGAAGAGACCCAGTACTTC. The chain combines TRBV6-5 with TRBJ2-5; 7 bases are a match to TRBD1. CDR3 size: 16 residues. Germline CDR1 MNHEY, CDR2 SVGAGI. The ends lost 0 bases at V and 3 bases at J; junction bases unmatched: 7.

This clone was seen once. This chain uses TRBV28 with TRBJ2-2; possible D gene TRBD2, 9 bases. The CDR3 is 20 amino acids. The germline V and J ends were trimmed by 3 bases and 5 bases, with 28 bases remaining between them. Germline V gives CDR1 MDHEN, CDR2 SYDVKM. The CDR3 protein is CASSLIQGALIAGVTGELFF. Written as DNA, the CDR3 is TGTGCCAGCAGTTTGATTCAGGGGGCGCTAATAGCGGGAGTAACCGGGGAGCTGTTTTTT.

The genes are TRBV7-6 and TRBJ2-7, with no clear D. This CDR3 contains 13 residues. Germline V lookup: CDR1 SGHVS, CDR2 FNYEAQ. The germline V and J ends were trimmed by 1 base and 2 bases, with 6 bases remaining between them. The CDR3 spells CASSLVGTYEQYF. The CDR3 region has the DNA TGTGCCAGCAGCTTAGTAGGCACCTACGAGCAGTACTTC. The full variable domain, rest sourced from reference TRBV7-6 and TRBJ2-7, is GAGVSQSPRYKVTKRGQDVALRCDPISGHVSLYWYRQALGQGPEFLTYFNYEAQQDKSGLPNDRFSAERPEGSISTLTIQRTEQRDSAMYRCASSLVGTYEQYFGPGTRLTVT.

The chain combines TRBV28 with TRBJ1-2; no clear D gene. Germline assignment: CDR1 MDHEN and CDR2 SYDVKM. V gave up 4 bases and J gave up 8 bases, with 14 bases separating them. The CDR3 consists of 13 residues. The CDR3 nucleotides are TGTGCCAGCAGTTCCTATCCCGGGGAGGGCTACACCTTC. Amino acid sequence: CASSSYPGEGYTF.

This clone was observed a few times. The chain joins TRBV29-1 to TRBJ2-3; D possibly matches TRBD1 or TRBD2 (7 bases each). The germline gives CDR1 SQVTM, CDR2 ANQGSEA. With 6 bases removed from V and 2 bases from J, the gap between germline ends came to 18 bases. This CDR3 spans 15 amino acids. CDR3 amino acids: CSVAGAGGITDTQYF. CDR3 sequence (DNA): TGCAGCGTCGCGGGGGCAGGGGGGATCACAGATACGCAGTATTTT.

The sample holds one count of this clone. This chain connects TRBV29-1 to TRBJ2-3, with D unclear. There are 11 residues in the CDR3. V was clipped by 3 bases and J by 6 bases, with 7 bases between them. CDR1 SQVTM and CDR2 ANQGSEA come from the germline V gene. Written as DNA, the CDR3 is TGCAGCGTTGAGGGCCGCGATACGCAGTATTTT. It specifies CSVEGRDTQYF.

The chain is built from TRBV29-1 and TRBJ1-3; possible D gene TRBD1, 5 bases. The V gene lost 7 bases and the J gene lost 0 bases, with 13 bases spanning the gap. This CDR3 has 14 residues. Germline loops: CDR1 SQVTM, CDR2 ANQGSEA. The CDR3 here is CSATGGYSGNTIYF. Here the CDR3 DNA reads TGCAGCGCCACTGGGGGGTACTCTGGAAACACCATATATTTT.

This clone has more than one count but fewer than ten. V is TRBV2 and J is TRBJ2-3; 13 bases match TRBD2. This CDR3 region has 15 residues. The germline CDR1 and CDR2 sequences are SNHLY and FYNNEI. V lost 8 bases to trimming and J lost 4 bases; unmatched junction nucleotides: 6. The chain's CDR3 is CASERTSGSPDTQYF. DNA for the CDR3: TGTGCCAGCGAGAGGACTAGCGGGAGCCCAGATACGCAGTATTTT.

This clone has more than one count but fewer than ten. The V gene is TRBV4-3, the J gene TRBJ2-3; 8 positions match TRBD2. The germline gives CDR1 LGHNA, CDR2 YSLEER. The J segment lost 5 bases and the V segment lost 1 base, leaving 5 bases of the junction unmatched. The CDR3 loop spans 15 amino acids. For the CDR3, the DNA is TGCGCCAGCAGCCAAGTGGGGCTAGCGGGAGATACGCAGTATTTT. This encodes CASSQVGLAGDTQYF.

The rearrangement links TRBV28 to TRBJ1-5, with TRBD1 matching over 8 bases. Germline V gene data show CDR1 as MDHEN and CDR2 as SYDVKM. V lost 10 bases and J lost 5; bases outside the gene matches: 13. The CDR3 length is 15 residues. The CDR3 bases are TGTGCCACCGCCCCCCGGGCCAGGGGGCATCAGCCCCAGCATTTT. It encodes CATAPRARGHQPQHF.

The J gene is TRBJ2-2, the V gene TRBV7-8; 9 nucleotides align to TRBD1. Looked up from germline, CDR1 is SGHVS and CDR2 is FQNEAQ. This CDR3 contains 16 residues. The junction had 5 bases not matched to a gene; V was cut back by 6 bases and J by 0 bases. The CDR3 bases are TGTGCCAGCAGTCAACAGGGGGCGGCGAACACCGGGGAGCTGTTTTTT. This codes for CASSQQGAANTGELFF.

This CDR3 reads CASSQRRGETQYF. In DNA, the CDR3 is TGTGCCAGCAGTCAACGGCGCGGGGAGACCCAGTACTTC. The chain has TRBV6-5 and TRBJ2-5, with D perhaps TRBD2 (5 bases). Trimming stripped 5 bases from V and 5 bases from J, with 12 bases between. Germline V gene data show CDR1 as MNHEY and CDR2 as SVGAGI. The CDR3 contains 13 residues.

The chain joins TRBV19 to TRBJ1-2; D is ambiguous. The CDR3 spans 13 residues. The ends were cut back, 3 bases at V and 6 bases at J, with 11 bases in the middle. Germline V lookup: CDR1 LNHDA, CDR2 SQIVND (reference sequence). CDR3 in DNA: TGTGCCAGTAGTATCGGGGTTTTGGATGGCTACACCTTC. Protein sequence: CASSIGVLDGYTF.

The chain is built from TRBV7-9 and TRBJ1-1; 8 nucleotides align to TRBD1. With 5 bases clipped from V and 2 bases from J, the junction kept 7 bases outside the gene matches. Germline CDR1 and CDR2: SEHNR and FQNEAQ (reference sequence). The CDR3 has 15 amino acids. CDR3 in amino acids: CASSARQGSNTEAFF. CDR3 sequence (DNA): TGTGCCAGCAGCGCCCGACAGGGGTCTAACACTGAAGCTTTCTTT.

This clone was counted once. The chain links TRBV15 to TRBJ1-3; no definite D call. This CDR3 contains 14 residues. The germline CDR1 and CDR2 sequences are LNHNV and YYDKDF (reference sequence). V shed 6 bases and J shed 2 bases, with 11 bases lying between them. The CDR3: CATSAGSAGNTIYF. CDR3 coding DNA: TGTGCCACCAGTGCGGGTTCCGCTGGAAACACCATATATTTT.

This clone was observed once. Mismatch with germline at one junction end may stem from a read error. This rearrangement joins TRBV7-6 to TRBJ1-3, with D unresolved. Germline CDR1 SGHVS, CDR2 FNYEAQ. The CDR3 contains 13 residues. This CDR3 reads CASSQDPGNTIYF. The CDR3 coding sequence is TGTGCCAGCAGCCAGGATCCTGGGAACACCATATATTTT.

CDR3 loop: CASSEKALGSYEQYF. The CDR3 DNA follows: TGCGCCAGCAGTGAAAAGGCGTTGGGGTCCTACGAGCAGTACTTC. The chain links TRBV10-2 to TRBJ2-7; no clear D gene. Germline values: CDR1 WSHSY, CDR2 SAAADI. This CDR3 region has 15 residues. Trimming pared 3 bases from V and 1 base from J, leaving 13 bases between.

This sequence joins TRBV27 and TRBJ1-3; D is uncertain. The V gene's germline CDR1 is MNHEY and CDR2 SMNVEV (reference sequence). Trimming pared 1 base from V and 1 base from J, leaving 8 bases between. The CDR3 spans 15 residues. In nucleotides, the CDR3 is TGTGCCAGCAGTTTATATCCCCGATCTGGAAACACCATATATTTT. Amino acids: CASSLYPRSGNTIYF.

This clone was detected only a few times. V gene TRBV27 combines with J gene TRBJ1-4; D ambiguous. There are 14 residues in the CDR3. The V gene lost 7 bases and the J gene lost 0 bases, with 9 bases spanning the gap. Germline assignment: CDR1 MNHEY and CDR2 SMNVEV (reference sequence). CDR3 residues: CASKASPTNEKLFF. CDR3 sequence (DNA): TGTGCCAGCAAAGCGTCTCCAACTAATGAAAAACTGTTTTTT.